This T cell receptor beta chain is drawn from a study of blood T cells in healthy people across ages. Study-level findings and limits: With naive T cell percentage, TCR beta diversity showed a strong correlation.

Each sample yielded at least 6 million isolated PBMCs. Next came a second PCR, run for about 6 to 12 cycles, which used a sample-barcoded 5' primer along with a J-beta primer mix. Each CDR3 protein is one row after TCRdb ran MiXCR on the 5' RACE reads. The table records about 600,000 distinct CDR3 sequences, more than 45% of them present only once. This clonotype occurred a few times. Its antigen is undetermined. Germline CDR1 SGHRS, CDR2 YFSETQ. Trimming took 4 bases from V and 6 from J; bases not matched to a gene: 6. CDR3 size: 14 residues. The clonotype originates from a man older than 75 in good health. The specimen sequenced was blood. This sequence joins TRBV5-1 and TRBJ2-4; 8 bases are a match to TRBD1. Here the CDR3 DNA reads TGCGCCAGCAGCGACGTACAGGGGGGAAACATTCAGTACTTC. Residues: CASSDVQGGNIQYF.